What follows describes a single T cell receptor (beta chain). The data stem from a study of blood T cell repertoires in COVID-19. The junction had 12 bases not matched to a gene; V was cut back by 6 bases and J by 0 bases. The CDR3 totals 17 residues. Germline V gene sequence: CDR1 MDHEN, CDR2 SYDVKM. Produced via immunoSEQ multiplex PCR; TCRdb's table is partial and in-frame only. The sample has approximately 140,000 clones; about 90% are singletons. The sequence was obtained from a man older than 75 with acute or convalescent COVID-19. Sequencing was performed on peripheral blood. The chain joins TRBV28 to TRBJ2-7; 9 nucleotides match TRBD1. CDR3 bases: TGTGCCAGCAGCTTCGGACAGGGGATATCCCTCTCCTACGAGCAGTACTTC. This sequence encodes CASSFGQGISLSYEQYF.